Shown below are 31 T cell receptor beta chains from a single sample sequenced in a study of brain T cells in children with intractable seizures. Method: immunoSEQ multiplex PCR; TCRdb's copy keeps in-frame clones and lacks some. The data contain 340,000 or so clones, approximately 93% of them singletons. Documented time point: blood from clinic visit 5 months post-surgery; TSC patient then seizure free. The sample was peripheral blood, taken approximately 5 months after surgery. These receptors were taken from a boy younger than two with tuberous sclerosis and intractable seizures.

The chain uses TRBV10-2 and TRBJ1-2; no clear D gene. Germline CDR1 and CDR2: WSHSY and SAAADI. CDR3 length: 12 residues. V shed 4 bases and J shed 2 bases, with 5 bases lying between them. The DNA of the CDR3 is TGCGCCAGCAGTGGGGAGAACTATGGCTACACCTTC. It specifies CASSGENYGYTF.

The table lists this clone with a count of one. The chain uses TRBV27 and TRBJ2-7, with unresolved D. Deletions cut 2 bases from V and 2 bases from J, with 7 bases between. Germline CDR1 MNHEY, CDR2 SMNVEV (reference sequence). The CDR3 spans 13 residues. CDR3 loop: CASSLRNTYEQYF. In nucleotides, the CDR3 is TGTGCCAGCAGTTTAAGAAACACCTACGAGCAGTACTTC.

This chain connects TRBV27 to TRBJ2-7, with 8 nucleotides matching TRBD2. V lost 9 bases, J lost 5 bases, and 15 bases stayed unmatched. The CDR3 sequence is 15 residues long. In germline, CDR1 is MNHEY, CDR2 SMNVEV (reference sequence). DNA for the CDR3: TGTGCCAGTCAGGGCAATCTGGGACTAGTCCACGAGCAGTACTTC. Its translation is CASQGNLGLVHEQYF.

The count of this clone is one. The chain carries TRBV5-6 and TRBJ1-5; no clear D gene. Germline V lookup: CDR1 SGHDT, CDR2 YYEEEE. The germline V and J ends were trimmed by 7 bases and 0 bases, with 11 bases remaining between them. CDR3 length: 14 amino acids. CDR3 in DNA: TGTGCCAGCTCGGGGTGGTATAGCAATCAGCCCCAGCATTTT. Protein product: CASSGWYSNQPQHF.

J is TRBJ1-5 and V is TRBV6-5; 8 bases align to TRBD1. Trimming at V came to 7 bases and at J to 5 bases, leaving 7 bases not matched to a gene. CDR3 length equals 14 residues. Germline CDR1 and CDR2: MNHEY and SVGAGI. In DNA form, the CDR3 reads TGTGCCAGCACCAGGGGGCAGGGAGATCAGCCCCAGCATTTT. Translating gives CASTRGQGDQPQHF.

V usage is TRBV6-1 and J usage is TRBJ2-1, with D possibly TRBD1 on 5 matching bases. With 10 bases removed from V and 6 bases from J, the gap between germline ends came to 10 bases. This CDR3 is built from 11 residues. CDR1 and CDR2 from the germline V gene are MNHNS and SASEGT. The CDR3 loop is CAIQGLNEQFF. The CDR3 region has the DNA TGTGCCATTCAGGGTCTCAATGAGCAGTTCTTC.

The rearrangement links TRBV11-3 to TRBJ1-5; D gene uncertain. CDR1 SGHNT and CDR2 YENEEA come from the germline V gene. V shed 3 bases and J shed 2 bases, with 20 bases lying between them. The CDR3 runs 18 residues. For the CDR3, the DNA is TGTGCCAGCAGCTTGCCTGGGCCAAAGCTCCGAGGCAATCAGCCCCAGCATTTT. Amino acids: CASSLPGPKLRGNQPQHF.

This clone has just one count. The gene calls are TRBV7-9 and TRBJ2-7; unclear D gene. Germline V gives CDR1 SEHNR, CDR2 FQNEAQ (reference sequence). The CDR3 is 14 amino acids. The ends were cut back, 2 bases at V and 0 bases at J, with 8 bases in the middle. In nucleotides, the CDR3 is TGTGCCAGCAGCTTATCCGGCCTCTCCTACGAGCAGTACTTC. This encodes CASSLSGLSYEQYF.

This clone came up once. The chain employs TRBV21-1 and TRBJ2-7; the tabulated D call, TRBD1, remains unverified against the DNA. TRBV21-1 represents a pseudogene. This CDR3 is 14 amino acids long. The CDR3 reads CARSPHPSSYEQYF. In DNA, the CDR3 is TGTGCCAGGAGCCCACACCCCTCCTCCTACGAGCAGTACTTC.

This chain joins TRBV27 and TRBJ2-1; maybe TRBD2 (6 bases). Trimming shortened V by 5 bases and J by 9 bases, and 20 bases separated the two germline ends. Germline V CDR1 and CDR2: MNHEY, SMNVEV (reference sequence). The CDR3 has 15 residues. CDR3 in DNA: TGTGCCAGCAGTACGACCGGGACTCTCTCCCTTGAGCAGTTCTTC. Translation gives CASSTTGTLSLEQFF.

V gene TRBV5-4 combines with J gene TRBJ2-1, with 8 bases aligning to TRBD1. J lost 4 bases, V lost 0 bases, and 3 bases had no gene match. This CDR3 spans 15 amino acids. Germline CDR1 is SGHNT and CDR2 is YYREEE (reference sequence). The CDR3 loop reads CASSLAGQGYNEQFF. The CDR3 DNA sequence: TGTGCCAGCAGCTTGGCAGGACAGGGTTACAATGAGCAGTTCTTC.

This chain uses TRBV5-1 with TRBJ2-7, with a possible D match to TRBD2 (5 bases). This CDR3 has 17 amino acids. V was trimmed by 3 bases and J by 4 bases, leaving 23 bases between them. Germline-derived CDR1 and CDR2 are SGHRS and YFSETQ. The CDR3 protein is CASSSREYGRGAYEQYF. CDR3 DNA: TGCGCCAGCAGCTCGCGAGAATACGGCCGGGGTGCGTACGAGCAGTACTTC.

J is TRBJ1-1 and V is TRBV27; 8 nucleotides match TRBD1. Germline trimming cut 6 bases from V and 3 bases from J; bases unmatched to any gene: 9. The CDR3 contains 15 residues. From germline, CDR1 is MNHEY and CDR2 SMNVEV (reference sequence). The CDR3 sequence is CASRLHEGQDTEAFF. CDR3 coding DNA: TGTGCCAGCAGGCTCCACGAGGGACAGGACACTGAAGCTTTCTTT.

Here the CDR3 DNA reads TGTGCCAGCAGCCGACAGGAGAACACTGAAGCTTTCTTT. The encoded protein is CASSRQENTEAFF. The gene calls are TRBV7-9 and TRBJ1-1; maybe TRBD1 (6 bases). The V gene's germline CDR1 is SEHNR and CDR2 FQNEAQ (reference sequence). This CDR3 region has 13 residues. Deletions cut 5 bases from V and 1 base from J, with 8 bases between.

The CDR3 loop reads CASSLVGTEKAFF. CDR3 DNA sequence: TGCGCCAGCAGCTTGGTGGGGACCGAAAAAGCTTTCTTT. V is TRBV5-1 and J is TRBJ1-1; D is perhaps TRBD1 (5 bases). V lost 0 bases and J lost 9, with 12 bases in between. Germline loops: CDR1 SGHRS, CDR2 YFSETQ. CDR3 size: 13 residues.

This chain uses TRBV30 with TRBJ2-3; D unresolved. From germline, CDR1 is GTSNPN and CDR2 SVGIG (reference sequence). V gave up 2 bases and J gave up 2 bases, with 8 bases separating them. The length of the CDR3 is 13 residues. CDR3 bases: TGTGCCTGGAGTTCGGCCGACACAGATACGCAGTATTTT. This codes for CAWSSADTDTQYF.

This clone appeared a single time. V usage is TRBV19 and J usage is TRBJ2-7; TRBD2 matches 9 bases. This CDR3 contains 15 residues. V gave up 3 bases and J gave up 4 bases; unmatched junction bases: 7. Germline values: CDR1 LNHDA, CDR2 SQIVND (reference sequence). CDR3 sequence (DNA): TGTGCCAGTAGTATGGTGGCGGGGGGGCGGTACGAGCAGTACTTC. It yields the protein CASSMVAGGRYEQYF. The variable domain in full, completed from reference TRBV19 and TRBJ2-7, reads DGGITQSPKYLFRKEGQNVTLSCEQNLNHDAMYWYRQDPGQGLRLIYYSQIVNDFQKGDIAEGYSVSREKKESFPLTVTSAQKNPTAFYLCASSMVAGGRYEQYFGPGTRLTVT.

This rearrangement joins TRBV28 to TRBJ2-3; 9 bases match TRBD2. The CDR3 sequence is 15 residues long. Trimming took 6 bases from V and 6 from J; bases not matched to a gene: 10. Germline assignment: CDR1 MDHEN and CDR2 SYDVKM. The CDR3 reads CASRIAGVGEDTQYF. Written as DNA, the CDR3 is TGTGCCAGCAGAATAGCGGGAGTGGGTGAGGATACGCAGTATTTT.

The chain recombines TRBV20-1 with TRBJ1-2, with 8 bases identical to TRBD1. Losses at the gene ends were 5 bases for V and 7 bases for J; bases not matched to a gene: 3. CDR3 length: 11 amino acids. CDR1 and CDR2 (germline): DFQATT, SNEGSKA (reference sequence). CDR3 residues: CSAWTGPGYTF. CDR3 DNA: TGCAGTGCTTGGACAGGGCCTGGCTACACCTTC.

The chain combines TRBV24-1 with TRBJ2-5; 7 positions agree with TRBD1. With 4 bases clipped from V and 5 bases from J, the junction kept 6 bases outside the gene matches. The CDR3 loop spans 14 amino acids. The germline V gene has CDR1 KGHDR and CDR2 SFDVKD. The DNA for the CDR3 is TGTGCCACCAGTGACGCCGACAGGGAGGAGACCCAGTACTTC. It codes for CATSDADREETQYF.

V usage is TRBV21-1 and J usage is TRBJ2-7; the tabulated D call, TRBD2, remains unverified against the DNA. TRBV21-1 is a recognized pseudogene. The CDR3 runs 15 residues. This CDR3 is CASSKPRRGSCEQYF. The DNA for the CDR3 is TGTGCCAGCAGCAAACCTCGTCGAGGGTCCTGCGAGCAGTACTTC.

The gene calls are TRBV7-9 and TRBJ1-2; D may be TRBD1 (6 bases). The CDR3 has 12 amino acids. Deletions cut 1 base from V and 8 bases from J, with 8 bases between. Germline V gene lookup returns CDR1 SEHNR and CDR2 FQNEAQ (reference sequence). The CDR3 DNA reads as TGTGCCAGCAGCTTAGGGACAGTAGGCTACACCTTC. This translates into CASSLGTVGYTF.

In DNA, the CDR3 is TGTGCCAGCAGCCCCCGTTGGGGGGGTGGTGGGGAGACCCAGTACTTC. This sequence encodes CASSPRWGGGGETQYF. The chain links TRBV13 to TRBJ2-5, with 7 bases fitting TRBD2. CDR3 length equals 16 residues. Germline-derived CDR1 and CDR2 are PRHDT and FYEKMQ (reference sequence). Trimming cost V 5 bases and J 5 bases; bases outside gene matches: 14.

The chain uses TRBV27 and TRBJ2-5; D unclear. Trimming shortened V by 4 bases and J by 5 bases, and 14 bases separated the two germline ends. This CDR3 spans 14 amino acids. The germline V gene encodes CDR1 MNHEY and CDR2 SMNVEV (reference sequence). The CDR3 region has the DNA TGTGCCAGCAGTTCCCATTCGTTTCTGGAGACCCAGTACTTC. Translated: CASSSHSFLETQYF.

This clone was detected only once. This chain uses TRBV5-1 with TRBJ2-7; 9 positions agree with TRBD1. The CDR3 covers 16 residues. Per the germline V gene, CDR1 is SGHRS and CDR2 is YFSETQ. J gave up 4 bases and V 0 bases, and 8 bases lay outside the gene matches. CDR3 nucleotide sequence: TGCGCCAGCAGCTTGGATTGGGGGACAGGGTCTTACGAGCAGTACTTC. Encoded protein: CASSLDWGTGSYEQYF.

A single count supports this clone. CDR3 amino acids: CACRRGTSTDTQYF. The CDR3 nucleotides read TGTGCATGCCGACGGGGCACAAGCACAGATACGCAGTATTTT. The chain combines TRBV6-5 with TRBJ2-3; D possibly matches TRBD1 or TRBD2 (5 bases each). CDR1 and CDR2 from the germline V gene are MNHEY and SVGAGI. The CDR3 is 14 residues long.

Comment on this clone: Other DNA sequences in this sample translate to the same CDR3. This rearrangement joins TRBV28 to TRBJ1-1; D not certain. The length of the CDR3 is 13 residues. Looked up from germline, CDR1 is MDHEN and CDR2 is SYDVKM. V dropped 2 bases and J dropped 1 base, with 5 bases sitting between them. CDR3 loop: CASSLTPNTEAFF. DNA of the CDR3: TGTGCCAGCAGTTTAACACCGAACACTGAAGCTTTCTTT.

The rearrangement joins TRBV9 to TRBJ2-3; weak D call: TRBD2 (5 bases). V was shortened by 3 bases and J by 0 bases, with 8 bases between the two germline ends. The CDR3 contains 14 residues. Germline-derived CDR1 and CDR2 are SGDLS and YYNGEE. The CDR3 bases are TGTGCCAGCAGCGCTTCGGGGAGCACAGATACGCAGTATTTT. Amino acid sequence: CASSASGSTDTQYF.

The chain recombines TRBV28 with TRBJ1-5; D not certain. V was pared by 6 bases and J by 1 base, with 22 bases between. CDR1 and CDR2 (germline): MDHEN, SYDVKM. This CDR3 region has 18 residues. The CDR3 bases are TGTGCCAGCAGGCTCGGGTCAAGTTCTCCCGGCAGCAATCAGCCCCAGCATTTT. This sequence encodes CASRLGSSSPGSNQPQHF.

The chain joins TRBV27 to TRBJ2-3, with a possible D match to TRBD1 (5 bases). The CDR3 spans 15 residues. Germline V gene lookup returns CDR1 MNHEY and CDR2 SMNVEV (reference sequence). Deletions cut 3 bases from V and 4 bases from J, with 14 bases between. In DNA, the CDR3 is TGTGCCAGCAGTTTCTACTCCCAAGGGGCAGATACGCAGTATTTT. This gives the protein CASSFYSQGADTQYF.

V and J are TRBV6-4 and TRBJ2-7; 10 bases match TRBD2. Per germline, CDR1 MRHNA and CDR2 SNTAGT. The CDR3 extends over 15 amino acids. The ends lost 6 bases at V and 2 bases at J; junction bases unmatched: 7. DNA for the CDR3: TGTGCCAGCAGAATTCAAGCGGGAGGGCCCTACGAGCAGTACTTC. Protein: CASRIQAGGPYEQYF.